Below are 25 T cell receptor beta chains sequenced from a single sample in a study of T cell responses to AZD1222 COVID-19 vaccine. Profiling relied on immunoSEQ multiplex PCR, and the TCRdb table lists in-frame clones only, not all of them. The table has 100,000 to 150,000 clones, just over 90% seen once; the top ten hold less than 9%. The source material was peripheral blood, sampled on day 0 of AZD1222 vaccination. These receptors came from an adult in good health.

This clone showed up just once. This chain joins TRBV3-1 (or the pseudogene TRBV3-2) and TRBJ1-4; D unclear. V lost 4 bases and J 6 bases, leaving 6 bases between the germline ends. The CDR3 has 12 amino acids. Per germline, CDR1 LGHDT and CDR2 YNNKEL (reference sequence). CDR3 DNA: TGTGCCAGCAGCCCAAGAGATGAAAAACTGTTTTTT. As protein: CASSPRDEKLFF.

The chain has TRBV6-2 or TRBV6-3 and TRBJ2-6; tentative D call: TRBD1 (5 bases). Germline V gene lookup returns CDR1 MNHEY and CDR2 SVGEGT. V was clipped by 5 bases and J by 0 bases, with 14 bases between them. The length of the CDR3 is 17 residues. The CDR3 DNA sequence: TGTGCCAGCAGTCATAGACAGACCCCCTCTGGGGCCAACGTCCTGACTTTC. Translating gives CASSHRQTPSGANVLTF.

The CDR3 bases are TGTGCCAGTAGTGATGTTCGATGGAACTATGGCTACACCTTC. As protein: CASSDVRWNYGYTF. The chain recombines TRBV19 with TRBJ1-2; no reliable D call. V gave up 5 bases and J gave up 2 bases, with 12 bases separating them. The germline CDR1 and CDR2 sequences are LNHDA and SQIVND (reference sequence). The length of the CDR3 is 14 residues.

V gene TRBV29-1 combines with J gene TRBJ1-2, with D possibly TRBD1 on 5 matching bases. Deletions cut 4 bases from V and 4 bases from J, with 13 bases between. From germline, CDR1 is SQVTM and CDR2 ANQGSEA. This CDR3 has 13 amino acids. The CDR3 DNA reads TGCAGCGTTGTCCCCAGGGCGGCCTATGGCTACACCTTC. Protein sequence: CSVVPRAAYGYTF.

This clone has just a few counts. CDR3 in amino acids: CASSTEGSGANVLTF. The DNA for the CDR3 is TGTGCCAGCAGTACGGAGGGCTCTGGGGCCAACGTCCTGACTTTC. The chain links TRBV6-2 or TRBV6-3 to TRBJ2-6; D is possibly TRBD2 (6 bases). V lost 5 bases and J lost 0, with 8 bases in between. Germline CDR1 reads MNHEY; CDR2 reads SVGEGT. The CDR3 is 15 amino acids.

This chain uses TRBV18 with TRBJ2-2, with D unclear. Per germline, CDR1 KGHSH and CDR2 LQKENI. CDR3 length: 14 residues. The germline V and J ends were trimmed by 0 bases and 4 bases, with 6 bases remaining between them. CDR3: CASSPPKGTGELFF. Written as DNA, the CDR3 is TGTGCCAGCTCACCACCGAAGGGCACCGGGGAGCTGTTTTTT.

The rearrangement uses TRBV6-2 or TRBV6-3 and TRBJ2-5; the match to TRBD1 covers 9 bases. The CDR3 is made up of 17 amino acids. Germline trimming cut 0 bases from V and 0 bases from J; bases unmatched to any gene: 5. Germline CDR1 MNHEY, CDR2 SVGEGT. CDR3 protein: CASSYSRDRADQETQYF. The DNA for the CDR3 is TGTGCCAGCAGTTACTCTCGGGACAGGGCCGACCAAGAGACCCAGTACTTC.

The J gene is TRBJ2-3, the V gene TRBV15; 11 bases agree with TRBD1. V trimming: 3 bases; J trimming: 5 bases; junction bases outside the gene matches: 4. This CDR3 is built from 15 residues. Germline V CDR1 and CDR2: LNHNV, YYDKDF (reference sequence). The CDR3: CATSRDRGQVDTQYF. CDR3 in DNA: TGTGCCACCAGCAGGGACAGGGGGCAGGTAGATACGCAGTATTTT.

The genes are TRBV7-3 and TRBJ2-3, with 8 bases aligning to TRBD2. The CDR3 has 17 residues. Trimming at V came to 1 base and at J to 2 bases, leaving 8 bases not matched to a gene. Per germline, CDR1 SGHTA and CDR2 FQGTGA. Here the CDR3 DNA reads TGTGCCAGCAGCTTAATACCGGGAGCGGGGGCCACAGATACGCAGTATTTT. Protein sequence: CASSLIPGAGATDTQYF.

The chain carries TRBV11-2 and TRBJ2-2, with a weak D call TRBD2 (6 bases). V was cut by 4 bases and J by 2 bases, with 14 bases left in between. CDR1 is SGHAT, CDR2 FQNNGV, per germline. This CDR3 has 16 residues. CDR3 amino acids: CASSSRGGVNTGELFF. CDR3 nucleotide sequence: TGTGCCAGCAGCTCCCGAGGAGGGGTCAACACCGGGGAGCTGTTTTTT.

The chain is built from TRBV6-5 and TRBJ1-2; TRBD1 might be the D (5 bases). The V end lost 8 bases, the J end lost 1 base, and 11 bases lay between the germline ends. Germline V gene data show CDR1 as MNHEY and CDR2 as SVGAGI. This CDR3 is built from 13 residues. The CDR3 sequence: CASSRDLNYGYTF. CDR3 coding DNA: TGTGCCAGCTCGAGGGACCTTAACTATGGCTACACCTTC.

CDR3 in amino acids: CASSPPRGARYEQFF. DNA for the CDR3: TGTGCCAGCAGCCCACCTCGGGGGGCCCGGTATGAGCAGTTCTTC. The chain combines TRBV7-2 with TRBJ2-1, with D maybe TRBD2 (7 bases). V was pared by 5 bases and J by 8 bases, with 19 bases between. Germline assignment: CDR1 SGHTA and CDR2 FQGNSA. The CDR3 contains 15 residues.

The V call is TRBV6-5, the J call TRBJ2-7, with unresolved D. V was shortened by 0 bases and J by 1 base, with 4 bases between the two germline ends. This CDR3 is built from 13 residues. CDR1 is MNHEY and CDR2 is SVGAGI in the germline V gene. The CDR3 sequence: CASSYSQSYEQYF. The CDR3 DNA follows: TGTGCCAGCAGTTACTCGCAGTCCTACGAGCAGTACTTC.

The J gene is TRBJ1-5, the V gene TRBV4-1; TRBD1 matches at 9 bases. V lost 5 bases, J lost 1 base, and 3 bases stayed unmatched. Germline V gene lookup returns CDR1 MGHRA and CDR2 YSYEKL. The CDR3 runs 15 residues. DNA of the CDR3: TGCGCCAGCAGCAGGGACAGGGCCAGCAATCAGCCCCAGCATTTT. Translated: CASSRDRASNQPQHF.

The CDR3 reads CASSQQGSFGYTF. DNA for the CDR3: TGCGCCAGCAGCCAACAGGGATCTTTTGGCTACACCTTC. The V and J genes are TRBV4-3 and TRBJ1-2; D is possibly TRBD1 (5 bases). Germline V CDR1 and CDR2: LGHNA, YSLEER. V was trimmed by 2 bases and J by 7 bases, leaving 11 bases between them. The CDR3 runs 13 residues.

The chain employs TRBV4-3 and TRBJ2-2, with 15 bases fitting TRBD2. From germline, CDR1 is LGHNA and CDR2 YSLEER. Trimming removed 6 bases from V and 11 bases from J; junction bases left unmatched: 7. This CDR3 region has 15 residues. The CDR3 nucleotides are TGCGCCAGCAGTCGGACTAGCGGGGGGGCGGGAGAGCTGTTTTTT. Its translation: CASSRTSGGAGELFF.

The rearrangement links TRBV1 to TRBJ2-5; the D call in the table, TRBD2, was not verified against the DNA. TRBV1 is tagged as a pseudogene. The CDR3 runs 15 residues. Written as DNA, the CDR3 is TGCACCAGCAGCCAACCGGGGGGGGGCCAAGAGACCCAGTACTTC. Residues: CTSSQPGGGQETQYF.

The chain carries TRBV6-6 and TRBJ1-5, with D perhaps matching TRBD1 (6 bases). The V end was cut by 5 bases, the J end by 2 bases, with 19 bases between. The CDR3 loop spans 17 amino acids. Germline V lookup: CDR1 MNHNY, CDR2 SVGAGI (reference sequence). CDR3 in amino acids: CASSPFVGGAGNQPQHF. The CDR3 DNA is TGTGCCAGCAGTCCCTTTGTGGGGGGGGCGGGCAATCAGCCCCAGCATTTT.

The V and J genes are TRBV5-4 and TRBJ1-3; no definite D call. Germline CDR1 and CDR2: SGHNT and YYREEE (reference sequence). The V end lost 9 bases, the J end lost 5 bases, and 18 bases lay between the germline ends. CDR3 length: 14 residues. The CDR3 loop reads CATHLWRSRNTIYF. In DNA form, the CDR3 reads TGTGCCACCCACCTGTGGCGGAGTAGAAACACCATATATTTT. Drawing the rest from reference TRBV5-4 and TRBJ1-3, the complete variable domain is ETGVTQSPTHLIKTRGQQVTLRCSSQSGHNTVSWYQQALGQGPQFIFQYYREEENGRGNFPPRFSGLQFPNYSSELNVNALELDDSALYLCATHLWRSRNTIYFGEGSWLTVV.

This clone was picked up one time. The chain uses TRBV6-5 and TRBJ1-3; TRBD1 matches at 9 bases. The germline CDR1 and CDR2 sequences are MNHEY and SVGAGI. Trimming took 7 bases from V and 4 from J; bases not matched to a gene: 5. The CDR3 runs to 14 residues. CDR3 sequence: CASKRTGAGNTIYF. The CDR3 coding sequence is TGTGCCAGCAAGAGGACAGGGGCAGGAAACACCATATATTTT.

The chain uses TRBV7-8 and TRBJ2-3, with D unclear. This CDR3 has 16 amino acids. Germline CDR1 and CDR2: SGHVS and FQNEAQ. Deletions cut 1 base from V and 5 bases from J, with 16 bases between. CDR3 in DNA: TGTGCCAGCAGCTTAGGATCCGCCCCCCGAGGAGATACGCAGTATTTT. Its protein is CASSLGSAPRGDTQYF.

The genes are TRBV10-3 and TRBJ2-3, with 7 bases identical to TRBD1. CDR1 ENHRY and CDR2 SYGVKD come from the germline V gene. J gave up 5 bases and V 6 bases, and 5 bases lay outside the gene matches. CDR3 size: 13 residues. The CDR3 reads CAISGQVGDTQYF. The DNA of the CDR3 is TGTGCCATCAGCGGACAGGTGGGAGATACGCAGTATTTT.

The V and J genes are TRBV7-6 and TRBJ2-1, with 11 bases aligning to TRBD1. This CDR3 has 14 amino acids. Germline CDR1 is SGHVS and CDR2 is FNYEAQ. V was pared by 3 bases and J by 7 bases, with 2 bases of the junction left unmatched. For the CDR3, the DNA is TGTGCCAGCAGCTTCCGGGACAGGGGGAATGAGCAGTTCTTC. Translation gives CASSFRDRGNEQFF.

The chain is built from TRBV5-6 and TRBJ1-2, with 9 bases matching TRBD1. Losses at the gene ends were 5 bases for V and 5 bases for J; bases not matched to a gene: 7. Germline V gene lookup returns CDR1 SGHDT and CDR2 YYEEEE. The CDR3 loop spans 14 amino acids. The CDR3 DNA reads TGTGCCAGCAGAAAGCCGGGACAGGGTTATGGCTACACCTTC. Protein: CASRKPGQGYGYTF.

This chain connects TRBV5-5 to TRBJ2-3, with a tentative D call TRBD1 (5 bases). Per germline, CDR1 SGHKS and CDR2 YYEKEE (reference sequence). Trimming took 1 base from V and 1 from J, leaving 7 bases between them. This CDR3 spans 14 amino acids. Written as DNA, the CDR3 is TGTGCCAGCAGCTTGTGGGGCGGCACAGATACGCAGTATTTT. It translates to CASSLWGGTDTQYF.